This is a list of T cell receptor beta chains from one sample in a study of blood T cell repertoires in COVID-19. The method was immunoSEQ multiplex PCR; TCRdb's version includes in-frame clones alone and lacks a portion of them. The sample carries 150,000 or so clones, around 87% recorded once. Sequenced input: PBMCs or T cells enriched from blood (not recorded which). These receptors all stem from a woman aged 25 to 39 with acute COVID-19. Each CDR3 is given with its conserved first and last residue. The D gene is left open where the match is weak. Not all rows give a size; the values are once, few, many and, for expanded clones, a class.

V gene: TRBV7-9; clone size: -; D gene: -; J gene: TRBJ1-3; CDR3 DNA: TGTGCCAGCAGCTCCGTTTACTCTGGAAACACCATATATTTT; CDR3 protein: CASSSVYSGNTIYF
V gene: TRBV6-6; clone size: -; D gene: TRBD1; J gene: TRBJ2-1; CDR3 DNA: TGTGCCAGCAGTTGGGGGACAGGTCAAAATGAGCAGTTCTTC; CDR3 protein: CASSWGTGQNEQFF
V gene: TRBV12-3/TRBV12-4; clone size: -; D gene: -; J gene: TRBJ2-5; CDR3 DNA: TGTGCCAGCAGTTTAGGGCCTAGGGAGACCCAGTACTTC; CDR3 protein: CASSLGPRETQYF
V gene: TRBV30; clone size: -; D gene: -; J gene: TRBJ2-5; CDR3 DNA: TGTGCCTGGAGTGCCCAGGTCCAAGAGACCCAGTACTTC; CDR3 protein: CAWSAQVQETQYF
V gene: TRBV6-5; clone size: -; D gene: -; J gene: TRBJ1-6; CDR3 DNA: TGTGCCAGCAGTTACTCGAATCGTCAGGGTTATTCACCCCTCCACTTT; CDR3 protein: CASSYSNRQGYSPLHF
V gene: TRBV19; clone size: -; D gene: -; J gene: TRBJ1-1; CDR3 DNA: TGTGCCAGTAGTATAGTCCGGCCCGGGACTGAAGCTTTCTTT; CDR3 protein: CASSIVRPGTEAFF
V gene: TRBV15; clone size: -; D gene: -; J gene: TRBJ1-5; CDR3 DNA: TGTGCCACCAGCAGCTCTGCGGTAAACCCTAGCAATCAGCCCCAGCATTTT; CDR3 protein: CATSSSAVNPSNQPQHF
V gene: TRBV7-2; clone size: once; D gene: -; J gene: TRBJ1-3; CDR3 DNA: TGTGCCAGCAGTCGCACCGCGGAATTTCTAAGCTCTGGAAACACCATATATTTT; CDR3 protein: CASSRTAEFLSSGNTIYF
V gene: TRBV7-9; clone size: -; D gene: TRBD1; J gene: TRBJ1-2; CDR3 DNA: TGTGCCAGCAGCCCAACAAGGGACAGGGGGATACATAACTATGGCTACACCTTC; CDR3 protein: CASSPTRDRGIHNYGYTF
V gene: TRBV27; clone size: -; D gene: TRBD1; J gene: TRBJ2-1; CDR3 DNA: TGTGCCAGCAGTTTAGGGACTCGACAGGGGCCACAGGGATACAATGAGCAGTTCTTC; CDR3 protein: CASSLGTRQGPQGYNEQFF
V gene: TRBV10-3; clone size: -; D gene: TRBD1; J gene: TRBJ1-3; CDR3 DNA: TGTGCCATCATCGTTCTGGACAGGGGAAAAGCTGGAAACACCATATATTTT; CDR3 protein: CAIIVLDRGKAGNTIYF
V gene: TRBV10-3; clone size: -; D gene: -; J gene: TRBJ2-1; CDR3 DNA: TGTGCCATCAGTGAGTCAGTAGCGGCCACCTACAATGAGCAGTTCTTC; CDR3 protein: CAISESVAATYNEQFF
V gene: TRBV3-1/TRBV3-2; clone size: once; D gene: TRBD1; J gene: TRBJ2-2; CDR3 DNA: TGTGCCAGCAGCCCCACCGGGACAGAAGAAACCGGGGAGCTGTTTTTT; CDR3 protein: CASSPTGTEETGELFF